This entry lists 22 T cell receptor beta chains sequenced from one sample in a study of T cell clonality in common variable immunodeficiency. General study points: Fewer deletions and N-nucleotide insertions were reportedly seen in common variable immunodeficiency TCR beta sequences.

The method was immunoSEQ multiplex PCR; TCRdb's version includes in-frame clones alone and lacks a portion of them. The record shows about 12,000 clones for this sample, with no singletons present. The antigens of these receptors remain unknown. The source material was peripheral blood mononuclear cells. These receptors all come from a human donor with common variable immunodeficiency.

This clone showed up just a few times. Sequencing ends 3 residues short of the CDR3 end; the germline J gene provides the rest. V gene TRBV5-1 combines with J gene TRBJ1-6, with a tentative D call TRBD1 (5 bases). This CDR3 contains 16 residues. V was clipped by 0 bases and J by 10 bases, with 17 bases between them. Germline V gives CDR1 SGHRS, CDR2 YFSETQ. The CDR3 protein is CASSLASVGRNSPLHF. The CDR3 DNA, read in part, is TGCGCCAGCAGCTTGGCCTCGGTGGGGCGCAACTCACCC.

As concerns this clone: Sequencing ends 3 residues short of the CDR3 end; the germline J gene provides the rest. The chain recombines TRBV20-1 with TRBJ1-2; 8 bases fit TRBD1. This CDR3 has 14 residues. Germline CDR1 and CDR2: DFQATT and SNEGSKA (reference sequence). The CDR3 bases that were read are TGCAGTGCTAGAGATCCGCAGGGGGCAGAGGGC. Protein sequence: CSARDPQGAEG. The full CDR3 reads CSARDPQGAEGYTF.

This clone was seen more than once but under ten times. CDR3 bases read: TGTGCCTGGAGTGTAAATAGGGGTGGCACTGAA. Translation gives CAWSVNRGGTE. The full-length CDR3 reads as CAWSVNRGGTEAFF. The chain combines TRBV30 with TRBJ1-1; possible D gene TRBD1, 5 bases. The CDR3 end lies 3 residues beyond the end of the read and is filled in from the germline J gene. The CDR3 length is 14 residues. Germline CDR1 is GTSNPN and CDR2 is SVGIG (reference sequence). The germline V and J ends were trimmed by 0 bases and 4 bases, with 12 bases remaining between them.

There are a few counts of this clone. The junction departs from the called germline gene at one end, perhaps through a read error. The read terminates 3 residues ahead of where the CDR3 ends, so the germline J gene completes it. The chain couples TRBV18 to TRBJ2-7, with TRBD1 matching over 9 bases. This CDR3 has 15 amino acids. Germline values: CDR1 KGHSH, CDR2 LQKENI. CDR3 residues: CAGSPEGQGVSEQYF. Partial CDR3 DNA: TGTGCCGGCTCACCAGAGGGACAGGGTGTCAGCGAG.

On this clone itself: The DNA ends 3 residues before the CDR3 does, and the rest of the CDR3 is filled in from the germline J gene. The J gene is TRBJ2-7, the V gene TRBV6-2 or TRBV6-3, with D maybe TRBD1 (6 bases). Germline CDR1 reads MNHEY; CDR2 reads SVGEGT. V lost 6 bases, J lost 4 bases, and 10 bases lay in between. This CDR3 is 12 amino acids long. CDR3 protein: CASSRQDYEQYF. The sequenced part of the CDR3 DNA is TGTGCCAGCAGCAGACAGGATTACGAG.

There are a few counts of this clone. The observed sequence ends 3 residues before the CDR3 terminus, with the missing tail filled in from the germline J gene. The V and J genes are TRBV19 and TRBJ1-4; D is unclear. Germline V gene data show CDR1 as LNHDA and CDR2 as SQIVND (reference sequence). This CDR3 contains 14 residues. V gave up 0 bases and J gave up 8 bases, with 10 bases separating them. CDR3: CASSIDQREEKLFF. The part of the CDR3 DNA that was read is TGTGCCAGTAGTATAGATCAGCGGGAGGAAAAA. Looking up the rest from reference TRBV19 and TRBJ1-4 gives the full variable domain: DGGITQSPKYLFRKEGQNVTLSCEQNLNHDAMYWYRQDPGQGLRLIYYSQIVNDFQKGDIAEGYSVSREKKESFPLTVTSAQKNPTAFYLCASSIDQREEKLFFGSGTQLSVL.

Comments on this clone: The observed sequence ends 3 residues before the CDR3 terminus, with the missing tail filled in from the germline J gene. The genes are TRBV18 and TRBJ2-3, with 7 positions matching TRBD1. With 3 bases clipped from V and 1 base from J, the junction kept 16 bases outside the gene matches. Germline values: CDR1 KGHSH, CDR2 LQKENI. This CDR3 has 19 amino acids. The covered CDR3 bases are TGTGCCAGCTCACCGCGGACCTTTACAGGGGTTAGCCGCACAGATACG. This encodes CASSPRTFTGVSRTDT. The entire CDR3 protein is CASSPRTFTGVSRTDTQYF.

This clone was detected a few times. The CDR3 bases that were read are TGCAGTGCTTCAAAAACCGGGACTAGCCTCGGGGAGACC. Its protein is CSASKTGTSLGET. From start to end, the CDR3 is CSASKTGTSLGETQYF. The genes are TRBV20-1 and TRBJ2-5; 9 nucleotides line up with TRBD2. The read stops 3 residues short of the end of the CDR3; the missing end is completed from the germline J gene. This CDR3 is built from 16 residues. The V gene's germline CDR1 is DFQATT and CDR2 SNEGSKA (reference sequence). After removal of 5 bases from V and 5 bases from J, the junction contained 15 bases not matched to a gene.

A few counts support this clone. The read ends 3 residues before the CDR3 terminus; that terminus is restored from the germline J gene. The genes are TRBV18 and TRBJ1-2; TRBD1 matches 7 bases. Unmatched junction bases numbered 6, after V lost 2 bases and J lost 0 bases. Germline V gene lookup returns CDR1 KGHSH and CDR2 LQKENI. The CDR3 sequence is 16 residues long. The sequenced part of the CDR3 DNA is TGTGCCAGCTCACCAACCCACAGGGGCGCTAACTATGGC. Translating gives CASSPTHRGANYG. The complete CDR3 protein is CASSPTHRGANYGYTF.

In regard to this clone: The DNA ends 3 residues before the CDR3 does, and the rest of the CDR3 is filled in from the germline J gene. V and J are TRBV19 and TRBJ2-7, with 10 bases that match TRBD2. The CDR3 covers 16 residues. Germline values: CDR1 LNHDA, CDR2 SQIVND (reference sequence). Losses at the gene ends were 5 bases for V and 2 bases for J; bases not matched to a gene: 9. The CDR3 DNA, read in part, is TGTGCCAGTAGTCTATATTCAGCGGGGGGGACCTACGAG. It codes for CASSLYSAGGTYE. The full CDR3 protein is CASSLYSAGGTYEQYF.

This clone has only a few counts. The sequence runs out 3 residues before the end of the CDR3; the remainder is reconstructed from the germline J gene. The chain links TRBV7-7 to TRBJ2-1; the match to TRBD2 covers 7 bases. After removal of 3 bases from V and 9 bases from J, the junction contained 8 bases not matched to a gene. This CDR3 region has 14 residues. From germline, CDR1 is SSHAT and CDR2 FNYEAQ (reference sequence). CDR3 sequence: CASSFGASGSEQFF. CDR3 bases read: TGTGCCAGCAGCTTCGGCGCTAGCGGCAGTGAG.

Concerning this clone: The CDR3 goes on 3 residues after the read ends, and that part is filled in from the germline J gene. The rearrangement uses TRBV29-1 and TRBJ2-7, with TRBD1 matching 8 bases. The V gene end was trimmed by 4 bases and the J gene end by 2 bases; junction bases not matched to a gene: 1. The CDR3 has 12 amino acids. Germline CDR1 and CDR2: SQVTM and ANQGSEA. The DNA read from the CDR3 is TGCAGCGTTGCACAGGGGGCCTACGAG. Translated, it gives CSVAQGAYE. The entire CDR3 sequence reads CSVAQGAYEQYF.

CDR3 DNA, as far as it was read: TGTGCCAGTCAACCAGGTCGAGGTGGTGGC. Translation gives CASQPGRGGG. The CDR3 in full is CASQPGRGGGYTF. The rearrangement uses TRBV19 and TRBJ1-2; the D is unclear. The missing CDR3 end, 3 residues past where the read stops, is filled in from the germline J gene. Germline V gene data show CDR1 as LNHDA and CDR2 as SQIVND (reference sequence). V gave up 8 bases and J gave up 7 bases, with 17 bases separating them. The CDR3 loop spans 13 amino acids.

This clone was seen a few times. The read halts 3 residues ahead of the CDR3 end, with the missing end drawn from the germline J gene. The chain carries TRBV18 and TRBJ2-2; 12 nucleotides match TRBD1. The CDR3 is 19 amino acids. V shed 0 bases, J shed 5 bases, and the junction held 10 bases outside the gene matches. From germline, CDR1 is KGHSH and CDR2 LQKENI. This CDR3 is CASSPPGQGARSLTGELFF. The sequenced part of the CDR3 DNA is TGTGCCAGCTCACCACCGGGACAGGGGGCGCGGTCGCTGACCGGGGAG.

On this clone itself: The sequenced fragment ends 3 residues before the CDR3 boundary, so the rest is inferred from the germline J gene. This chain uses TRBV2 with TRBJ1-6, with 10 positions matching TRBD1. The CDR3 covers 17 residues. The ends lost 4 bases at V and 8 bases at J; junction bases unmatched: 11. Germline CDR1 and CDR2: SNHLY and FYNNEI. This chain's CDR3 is CASSADRGRSGYSPLHF. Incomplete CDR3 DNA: TGTGCCAGCAGTGCGGACAGGGGGAGAAGCGGGTATTCACCC.

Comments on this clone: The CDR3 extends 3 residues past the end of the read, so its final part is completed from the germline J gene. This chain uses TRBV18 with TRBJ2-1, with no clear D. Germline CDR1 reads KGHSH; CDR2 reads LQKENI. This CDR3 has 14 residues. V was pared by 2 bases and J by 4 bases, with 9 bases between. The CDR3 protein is CASSPGQIYNEQFF. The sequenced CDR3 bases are TGTGCCAGCTCACCAGGTCAGATATACAATGAG.

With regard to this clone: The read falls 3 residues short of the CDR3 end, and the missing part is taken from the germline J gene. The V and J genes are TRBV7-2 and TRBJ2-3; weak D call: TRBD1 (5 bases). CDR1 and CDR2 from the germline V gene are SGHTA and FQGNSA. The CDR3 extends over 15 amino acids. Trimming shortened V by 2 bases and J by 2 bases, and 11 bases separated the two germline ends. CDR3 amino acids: CASSLQGTTTDTQYF. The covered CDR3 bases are TGTGCCAGCAGCTTACAGGGTACAACCACAGATACG. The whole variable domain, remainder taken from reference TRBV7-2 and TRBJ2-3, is GAGVSQSPSNKVTEKGKDVELRCDPISGHTALYWYRQSLGQGLEFLIYFQGNSAPDKSGLPSDRFSAERTGGSVSTLTIQRTQQEDSAVYLCASSLQGTTTDTQYFGPGTRLTVL.

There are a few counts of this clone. CDR3 DNA, as far as it was read: TGTGCCTGGACAGGGAAAGAGACC. Translating it yields CAWTGKET. The whole CDR3 sequence reads CAWTGKETQYF. The chain uses TRBV30 and TRBJ2-5, with D tentatively TRBD1 (5 bases). The DNA ends 3 residues before the CDR3 does, and the rest of the CDR3 is filled in from the germline J gene. V dropped 4 bases and J dropped 3 bases, with 6 bases sitting between them. This CDR3 contains 11 residues. Germline CDR1 reads GTSNPN; CDR2 reads SVGIG (reference sequence).

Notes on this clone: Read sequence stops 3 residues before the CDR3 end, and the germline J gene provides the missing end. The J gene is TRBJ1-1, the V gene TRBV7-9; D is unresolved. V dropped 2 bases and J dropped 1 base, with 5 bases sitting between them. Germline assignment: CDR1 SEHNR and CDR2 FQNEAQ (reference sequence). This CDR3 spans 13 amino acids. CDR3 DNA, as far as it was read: TGTGCCAGCAGCTTAATAGAGAACACTGAA. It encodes CASSLIENTE. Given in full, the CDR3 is CASSLIENTEAFF.

This CDR3 is CATGGYNEQFF. The sequenced part of the CDR3 DNA is TGTGCCACTGGAGGGTACAATGAG. This rearrangement joins TRBV2 to TRBJ2-1; D perhaps matches TRBD2 (6 bases). The read stops 3 residues short of the end of the CDR3; the missing end is completed from the germline J gene. This CDR3 comprises 11 residues. Trimming took off 10 bases at V and 4 bases at J, with 8 bases between the two ends. CDR1 is SNHLY and CDR2 is FYNNEI in the germline V gene.

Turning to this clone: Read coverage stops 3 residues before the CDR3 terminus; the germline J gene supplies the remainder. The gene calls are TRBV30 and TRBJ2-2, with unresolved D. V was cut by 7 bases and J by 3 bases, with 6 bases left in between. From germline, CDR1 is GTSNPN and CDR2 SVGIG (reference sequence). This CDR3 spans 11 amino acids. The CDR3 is CAFSDTGELFF. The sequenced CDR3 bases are TGTGCCTTTAGTGACACCGGGGAG.

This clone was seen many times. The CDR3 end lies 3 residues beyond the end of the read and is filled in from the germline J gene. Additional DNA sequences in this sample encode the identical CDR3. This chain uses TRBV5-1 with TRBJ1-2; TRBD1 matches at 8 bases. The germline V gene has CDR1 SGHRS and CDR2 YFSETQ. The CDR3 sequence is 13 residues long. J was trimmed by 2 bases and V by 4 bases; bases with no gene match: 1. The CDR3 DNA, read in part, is TGCGCCAGCAGCACAGGGGGGAACTATGGC. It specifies CASSTGGNYG. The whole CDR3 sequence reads CASSTGGNYGYTF.